Listed below are T cell receptor beta chains from one sample, sequenced in a study of blood T cell repertoires in COVID-19. Repertoires were generated with immunoSEQ multiplex PCR, while TCRdb's copy carries only in-frame clones and drops some. The sample consists of fewer than 400,000 clones, 88% of them appearing once. The sample taken for sequencing was PBMCs or T cells enriched from blood (not recorded which). Receptor source: a man between 25 and 39 years old who had recovered from COVID-19. The CDR3 runs from the conserved cysteine through the conserved F or W. The D gene is left open where the match is weak. Not every row has a clone size; where given, it reads once, few, many or a size class.

V gene	J gene	clone size	D gene	CDR3 DNA	CDR3 protein
TRBV5-1	TRBJ2-3	-	-	TGCGCCAGCAGCGAAGAGGGGTCCGGGGGAGATACGCAGTATTTT	CASSEEGSGGDTQYF
TRBV14	TRBJ2-5	-	TRBD2	TGTGCCAGCAGCCCGGGACTAGCGGAAGAGACCCAGTACTTC	CASSPGLAEETQYF
TRBV2	TRBJ1-4	-	-	TGTGCCAGCAGTCCCTTTTACTCCGAACGGGAAAAACTGTTTTTT	CASSPFYSEREKLFF
TRBV7-6	TRBJ2-2	-	TRBD2	TGTGCCAGCAGCCCAGGGACTAGCGGGGGGGCATCCGGGGAGCTGTTTTTT	CASSPGTSGGASGELFF
TRBV5-8	TRBJ1-6	-	-	TGTGCCAGCAGCTTGGCTGGCCGCTATAATTCACCCCTCCACTTT	CASSLAGRYNSPLHF
TRBV13	TRBJ1-6	-	TRBD1	TGTGCCAGCAGCTTAAGTCAGGGGGTAGGATCACCCCTCCACTTT	CASSLSQGVGSPLHF
TRBV6-6	TRBJ1-6	-	-	TGTGCCAGCAGTTACCAGTTTGGTTCACCCCTCCACTTT	CASSYQFGSPLHF
TRBV3-1/TRBV3-2	TRBJ1-5	-	-	TGTGCCAGCAGCCAAGCGGTCAATCAGCCCCAGCATTTT	CASSQAVNQPQHF
TRBV6-1	TRBJ1-6	-	-	TGTGCCAGCAGTGAAGTAGGCAGGGTGGGGAATTCACCCCTCCACTTT	CASSEVGRVGNSPLHF
TRBV6-5	TRBJ2-5	-	-	TGTGCCAGCAGCAGGGTACCGCAAGAGACCCAGTACTTC	CASSRVPQETQYF
TRBV6-2/TRBV6-3	TRBJ1-5	once	-	TGTGCCAGCAGTTACTTCAGGGACAATCAGCCCCAGCATTTT	CASSYFRDNQPQHF
TRBV5-1	TRBJ1-1	-	-	TGCGCCAGCAGCTTGTCCGGGACTGAAGCTTTCTTT	CASSLSGTEAFF
TRBV6-2/TRBV6-3	TRBJ1-1	-	-	TGTGCCAGCAGTTACGGGCTCACTGAAGCTTTCTTC	CASSYGLTEAFF
TRBV27	TRBJ1-5	-	-	TGTGCCAGCAGTTACCAGAATCAGCCCCAGCATTTT	CASSYQNQPQHF
TRBV19	TRBJ1-5	-	-	TGTGCCAGTAGTATAGGAGGGTACCAGCCCCAGCATTTT	CASSIGGYQPQHF
TRBV5-1	TRBJ1-2	-	TRBD1	TGCGCCAGCAGCCCCTGGACAGGGGAGAGCTATGGCTACACCTTC	CASSPWTGESYGYTF
TRBV6-5	TRBJ1-1	-	TRBD1	TGTGCCAGCAGGGAGACAGGGATTCAAACTGAAGCTTTCTTT	CASRETGIQTEAFF
TRBV30	TRBJ2-7	-	-	TGTGCCTGGAGTGCCCTTTCGGGGATCTACGAGCAGTACTTC	CAWSALSGIYEQYF